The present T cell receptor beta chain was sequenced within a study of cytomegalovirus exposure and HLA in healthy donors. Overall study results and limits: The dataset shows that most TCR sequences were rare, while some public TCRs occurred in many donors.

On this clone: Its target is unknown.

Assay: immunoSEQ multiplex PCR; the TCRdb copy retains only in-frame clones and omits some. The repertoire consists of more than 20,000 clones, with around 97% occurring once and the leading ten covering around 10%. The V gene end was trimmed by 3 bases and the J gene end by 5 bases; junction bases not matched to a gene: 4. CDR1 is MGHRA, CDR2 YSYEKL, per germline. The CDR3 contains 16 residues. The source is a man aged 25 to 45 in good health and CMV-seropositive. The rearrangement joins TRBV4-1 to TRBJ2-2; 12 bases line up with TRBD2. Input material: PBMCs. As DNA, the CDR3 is TGCGCCAGCAGCCATGGACTAGCGGGAATAACCGGGGAGCTGTTTTTT. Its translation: CASSHGLAGITGELFF.